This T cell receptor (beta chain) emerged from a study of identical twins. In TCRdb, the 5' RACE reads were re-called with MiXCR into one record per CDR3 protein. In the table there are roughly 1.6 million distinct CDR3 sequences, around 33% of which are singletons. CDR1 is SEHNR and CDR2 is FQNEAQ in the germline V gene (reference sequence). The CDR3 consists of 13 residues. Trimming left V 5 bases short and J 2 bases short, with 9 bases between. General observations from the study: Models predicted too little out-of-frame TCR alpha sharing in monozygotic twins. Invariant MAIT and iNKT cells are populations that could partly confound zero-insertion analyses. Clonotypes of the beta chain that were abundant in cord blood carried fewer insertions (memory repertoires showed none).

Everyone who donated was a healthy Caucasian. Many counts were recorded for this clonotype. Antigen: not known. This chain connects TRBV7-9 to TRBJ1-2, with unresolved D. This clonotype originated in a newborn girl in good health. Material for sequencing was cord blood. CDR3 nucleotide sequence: TGTGCCAGCAGCCCTCCGGGGAACTATGGCTACACCTTC. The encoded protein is CASSPPGNYGYTF. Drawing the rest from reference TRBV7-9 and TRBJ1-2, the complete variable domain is DTGVSQNPRHKITKRGQNVTFRCDPISEHNRLYWYRQTLGQGPEFLTYFQNEAQLEKSRLLSDRFSAERPKGSFSTLEIQRTEQGDSAMYLCASSPPGNYGYTFGSGTRLTVV.